This T cell receptor (beta chain) is drawn from a study of response to subunit inactivated influenza vaccine. This clonotype was seen more than once but under ten times. TCRdb fed the RT-PCR reads into MiXCR, producing one record per CDR3 protein. The sample lists about 610,000 distinct CDR3 sequences, 13% to 15% occurring once. This clonotype was obtained from a man in his forties or fifties who received an inactivated influenza vaccine. The sample consisted of PBMCs from blood, taken 11 to 12 days after vaccination.

CDR3 DNA: TGTGCCAGCAGTTACTCCTTGACTAGTCCGTTCTACGAGCAGTACTTC. It translates to CASSYSLTSPFYEQYF. The J gene is TRBJ2-7, the V gene TRBV6-2 or TRBV6-3; D may be TRBD2 (6 bases). The CDR3 has 16 residues. Per germline, CDR1 MNHEY and CDR2 SVGEGT. Deletions cut 0 bases from V and 3 bases from J, with 15 bases between.